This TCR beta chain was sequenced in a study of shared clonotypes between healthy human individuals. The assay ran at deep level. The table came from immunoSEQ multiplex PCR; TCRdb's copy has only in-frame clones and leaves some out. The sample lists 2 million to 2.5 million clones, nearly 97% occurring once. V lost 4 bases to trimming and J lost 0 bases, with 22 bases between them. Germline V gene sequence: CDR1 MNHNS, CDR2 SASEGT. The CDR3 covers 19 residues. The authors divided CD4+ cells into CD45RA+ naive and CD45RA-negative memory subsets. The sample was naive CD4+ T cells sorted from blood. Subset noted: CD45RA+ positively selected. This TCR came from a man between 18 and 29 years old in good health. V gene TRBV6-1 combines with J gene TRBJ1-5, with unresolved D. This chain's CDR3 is CASSGSLYRGEGSNQPQHF. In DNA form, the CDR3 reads TGTGCCAGCAGTGGAAGCCTCTATCGTGGGGAAGGTAGCAATCAGCCCCAGCATTTT.